The 11 T cell receptor beta chains below come from one sample, sequenced in a study of cytomegalovirus exposure and HLA in healthy donors. It was with 60 Vbeta and 13 Jbeta primers that the PCR ran. Generated by immunoSEQ multiplex PCR, the TCRdb table keeps only in-frame clones and is missing some. This repertoire shows some 130,000 clones, roughly three quarters found once; its top ten account for around 2%. Sample: PBMCs. The origin of the receptors is a man aged 30 to 39 in good health and CMV-seronegative.

This chain uses TRBV7-9 with TRBJ2-7; D is unclear. Trimming took 1 base from V and 4 from J, leaving 5 bases between them. This CDR3 comprises 12 residues. The germline gives CDR1 SEHNR, CDR2 FQNEAQ (reference sequence). CDR3 amino acids: CASSLVLYEQYF. The CDR3 nucleotides are TGTGCCAGCAGCTTAGTACTATACGAGCAGTACTTC.

The chain has TRBV9 and TRBJ2-2; TRBD2 matches at 10 bases. Germline trimming cut 0 bases from V and 2 bases from J; bases unmatched to any gene: 1. The germline V gene has CDR1 SGDLS and CDR2 YYNGEE. The CDR3 runs to 16 residues. Written as DNA, the CDR3 is TGTGCCAGCAGCGTAGGGACTAGCGGAAACACCGGGGAGCTGTTTTTT. Translation gives CASSVGTSGNTGELFF.

This clone was seen only a few times. This chain links TRBV27 with TRBJ1-2, with D tentatively TRBD1 (6 bases). The V end lost 2 bases, the J end lost 5 bases, and 9 bases lay between the germline ends. This CDR3 is built from 13 residues. Germline assignment: CDR1 MNHEY and CDR2 SMNVEV (reference sequence). The CDR3 DNA is TGTGCCAGCAGTTTAAAGGGGACATATGGCTACACCTTC. Amino acids: CASSLKGTYGYTF.

V usage is TRBV11-2 and J usage is TRBJ2-1, with 11 positions matching TRBD2. This CDR3 spans 15 amino acids. Germline V gives CDR1 SGHAT, CDR2 FQNNGV. J gave up 3 bases and V 6 bases, and 4 bases lay outside the gene matches. The DNA of the CDR3 is TGTGCCAGCAGTCCGGGACTAGCGGACTACAATGAGCAGTTCTTC. Its translation is CASSPGLADYNEQFF.

The V gene is TRBV5-4, the J gene TRBJ2-1; 7 nucleotides line up with TRBD2. CDR1 and CDR2 from the germline V gene are SGHNT and YYREEE (reference sequence). V lost 3 bases, J lost 4 bases, and 13 bases stayed unmatched. The CDR3 spans 17 residues. The CDR3 DNA follows: TGTGCCAGCAGCTGGCCAGGAGTGGGGCGGGAGTACAATGAGCAGTTCTTC. This gives the protein CASSWPGVGREYNEQFF.

At least ten counts were recorded for this clone. This sequence joins TRBV6-5 and TRBJ1-2; no firm D call. The CDR3 loop spans 14 amino acids. CDR1 and CDR2 (germline): MNHEY, SVGAGI. V was shortened by 0 bases and J by 3 bases, with 8 bases between the two germline ends. The CDR3 reads CASSYSATHYGYTF. For the CDR3, the DNA is TGTGCCAGCAGTTACTCGGCCACCCACTATGGCTACACCTTC.

CDR3 sequence reads: CASSQPLAGMDEQYF. The CDR3 DNA is TGCGCCAGCAGCCAACCTCTAGCGGGAATGGACGAGCAGTACTTC. V is TRBV4-1 and J is TRBJ2-7; TRBD2 agrees at 9 bases. CDR3 size: 15 residues. Losses at the gene ends were 2 bases for V and 5 bases for J; bases not matched to a gene: 7. The V gene's germline CDR1 is MGHRA and CDR2 YSYEKL.

The V call is TRBV4-1, the J call TRBJ2-7, with 10 positions matching TRBD2. Germline V gene lookup returns CDR1 MGHRA and CDR2 YSYEKL. The V and J ends lost 4 bases and 3 bases, in that order; junction bases with no gene match: 12. CDR3 length equals 17 residues. This CDR3 is CASSLTSGQSGIYEQYF. As DNA, the CDR3 is TGCGCCAGCAGCCTGACTAGCGGGCAGTCGGGGATCTACGAGCAGTACTTC.

In its sample, this clone was seen once. The V and J genes are TRBV18 and TRBJ1-4; D might be TRBD1 (5 bases). Germline lookup yields CDR1 KGHSH and CDR2 LQKENI. Trimming shortened V by 2 bases and J by 3 bases, and 16 bases separated the two germline ends. CDR3 length: 17 amino acids. CDR3 DNA: TGTGCCAGCTCACCAATGGGAGGGGCGGAGGCTAATGAAAAACTGTTTTTT. Translation: CASSPMGGAEANEKLFF.

CDR3 region: CASSLLTGATEAFF. CDR3 nucleotides: TGTGCCAGCAGCTTGTTAACAGGGGCCACTGAAGCTTTCTTT. The chain links TRBV5-6 to TRBJ1-1, with TRBD1 matching over 7 bases. Germline CDR1 is SGHDT and CDR2 is YYEEEE. The V and J ends lost 1 base and 4 bases, in that order; junction bases with no gene match: 4. The CDR3 length is 14 residues.

The chain couples TRBV5-1 to TRBJ1-1; no firm D call. There are 14 residues in the CDR3. Trimming pared 0 bases from V and 2 bases from J, leaving 8 bases between. Germline CDR1 and CDR2: SGHRS and YFSETQ. For the CDR3, the DNA is TGCGCCAGCAGCTTGGCCGAGATCAACACTGAAGCTTTCTTT. As protein: CASSLAEINTEAFF. Variable domain in full (rest from reference TRBV5-1 and TRBJ1-1): KAGVTQTPRYLIKTRGQQVTLSCSPISGHRSVSWYQQTPGQGLQFLFEYFSETQRNKGNFPGRFSGRQFSNSRSEMNVSTLELGDSALYLCASSLAEINTEAFFGQGTRLTVV.